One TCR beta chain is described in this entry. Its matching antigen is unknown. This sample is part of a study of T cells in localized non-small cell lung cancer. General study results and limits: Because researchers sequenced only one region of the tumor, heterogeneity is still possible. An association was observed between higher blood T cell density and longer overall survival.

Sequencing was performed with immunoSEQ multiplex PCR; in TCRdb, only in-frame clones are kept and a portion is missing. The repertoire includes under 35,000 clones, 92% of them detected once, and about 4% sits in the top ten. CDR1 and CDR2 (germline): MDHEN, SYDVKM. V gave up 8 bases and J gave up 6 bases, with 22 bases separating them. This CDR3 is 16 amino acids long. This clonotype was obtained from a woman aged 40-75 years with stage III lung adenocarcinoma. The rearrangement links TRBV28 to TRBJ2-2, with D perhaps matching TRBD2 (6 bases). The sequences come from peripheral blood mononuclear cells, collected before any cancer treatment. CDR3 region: CASVSGGGDDPGELFF. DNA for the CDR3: TGTGCCAGCGTTTCCGGGGGAGGTGATGACCCCGGGGAGCTGTTTTTT. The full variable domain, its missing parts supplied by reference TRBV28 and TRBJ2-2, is DVKVTQSSRYLVKRTGEKVFLECVQDMDHENMFWYRQDPGLGLRLIYFSYDVKMKEKGDIPEGYSVSREKKERFSLILESASTNQTSMYLCASVSGGGDDPGELFFGEGSRLTVL.